One sample yielded the 18 T cell receptor beta chains listed below, sequenced in a study of blood T cells in healthy people across ages. A second about 7 to 11 cycle PCR used barcoded and J-beta primers. Each CDR3 protein is one row after TCRdb ran MiXCR on the 5' RACE reads. This sample has roughly 680,000 distinct CDR3 sequences, with under 65% found just once. Sequencing used blood. These receptors were obtained from a woman older than 75 in good health.

In the case of this clonotype: This could be a read error, since a much larger clone is one nucleotide away. The V and J genes are TRBV7-9 and TRBJ2-1, with 11 nucleotides matching TRBD2. Germline CDR1 SEHNR, CDR2 FQNEAQ (reference sequence). The CDR3 loop spans 15 amino acids. Germline trimming cut 5 bases from V and 6 bases from J; bases unmatched to any gene: 6. CDR3 sequence reads: CASSVTSGSLNEQFF. In nucleotides, the CDR3 is TGTGCCAGCAGCGTTACTAGCGGGAGTCTCAATGAGCAGTTCTTC.

This clonotype has just one count. The gene calls are TRBV7-3 and TRBJ2-5, with D unresolved. Germline V CDR1 and CDR2: SGHTA, FQGTGA. Trimming removed 5 bases at V and 5 bases at J, with 12 bases between. This CDR3 is 13 amino acids long. The CDR3 nucleotides are TGTGCCAGCAGCCGCTCAATAACGGAGACCCAGTACTTC. Translated, it gives CASSRSITETQYF. Variable domain in full (rest from reference TRBV7-3 and TRBJ2-5): GAGVSQTPSNKVTEKGKYVELRCDPISGHTALYWYRQSLGQGPEFLIYFQGTGAADDSGLPNDRFFAVRPEGSVSTLKIQRTERGDSAVYLCASSRSITETQYFGPGTRLLVL.

As for this clonotype: A much more abundant neighbour one base away suggests this may be a read error. The chain has TRBV2 and TRBJ2-3, with 7 bases identical to TRBD2. The CDR3 runs 18 residues. Germline CDR1 is SNHLY and CDR2 is FYNNEI. Here the CDR3 DNA reads TGTGCCAGCAGTGATCCAATCCTGCTAGCGGAGGGCACAGAGACGCAGTATTTT. This gives the protein CASSDPILLAEGTETQYF.

This clonotype came up many times. One junction end disagrees with the germline gene, perhaps due to a read error. The V call is TRBV7-7, the J call TRBJ2-3, with D possibly TRBD1 on 5 matching bases. Germline V gene sequence: CDR1 SSHAT, CDR2 FNYEAQ (reference sequence). The CDR3 has 14 residues. The CDR3 nucleotides are TGTGCTAGCAGCTTAGGGGTAGGGCCAGATACGCAGTATTTT. This codes for CASSLGVGPDTQYF. Together with reference TRBV7-7 and TRBJ2-3, the CDR3 gives the full variable domain: GAGVSQSPRYKVTKRGQDVTLRCDPISSHATLYWYQQALGQGPEFLTYFNYEAQPDKSGLPSDRFSAERPEGSISTLTIQRTEQRDSAMYRCASSLGVGPDTQYFGPGTRLTVL.

This clonotype was detected many times. This chain joins TRBV15 and TRBJ2-3; 7 bases agree with TRBD2. Germline values: CDR1 LNHNV, CDR2 YYDKDF (reference sequence). The trim removed 1 base at V and 5 bases at J, leaving 6 bases unmatched. This CDR3 is 15 amino acids long. The CDR3 sequence: CATSRGAGVGDTQYF. The CDR3 DNA is TGTGCCACCAGCAGAGGGGCGGGAGTGGGAGATACGCAGTATTTT.

This clonotype appeared a few times. The chain links TRBV28 to TRBJ2-3; 8 bases match TRBD1. Germline V gene data show CDR1 as MDHEN and CDR2 as SYDVKM. The V gene end was trimmed by 6 bases and the J gene end by 2 bases; junction bases not matched to a gene: 7. CDR3 length equals 15 residues. The DNA of the CDR3 is TGTGCCAGCAGAGAGACAGGGGATAACACAGATACGCAGTATTTT. Translation: CASRETGDNTDTQYF.

This clonotype was detected ten times or more. This chain connects TRBV7-2 to TRBJ1-6; D gene ambiguous. Germline loops: CDR1 SGHTA, CDR2 FQGNSA. The CDR3 is 14 residues long. V was shortened by 6 bases and J by 5 bases, with 11 bases between the two germline ends. The CDR3 DNA reads TGTGCCAGCAGTCAGGCTTCGGATAATTCACCCCTCCACTTT. This sequence encodes CASSQASDNSPLHF.

As to this clonotype: A much larger clone lies one base from this, so it may be a read error. The chain combines TRBV18 with TRBJ2-3; D perhaps matches TRBD2 (6 bases). Deletions cut 3 bases from V and 2 bases from J, with 15 bases between. The CDR3 sequence is 16 residues long. From germline, CDR1 is KGHSH and CDR2 LQKENI. Here the CDR3 DNA reads TGTGCCAGCTCACCGCAAGGAGGGATGAACACAGATACGCAGTATTTT. Translation: CASSPQGGMNTDTQYF.

This clonotype was recorded a few times. V usage is TRBV30 and J usage is TRBJ2-2; tentative D call: TRBD2 (5 bases). The length of the CDR3 is 12 residues. Looked up from germline, CDR1 is GTSNPN and CDR2 is SVGIG (reference sequence). Trimming took 8 bases from V and 5 from J, leaving 12 bases between them. CDR3 nucleotides: TGTGCCCGGGGTTCTTTGACCGGGGAGCTGTTTTTT. As protein: CARGSLTGELFF.

This clonotype was counted ten times or more. The chain couples TRBV20-1 to TRBJ2-3, with a tentative D call TRBD1 (6 bases). The V and J ends lost 4 bases and 0 bases respectively, with 17 bases between them. The CDR3 has 16 amino acids. Germline V gives CDR1 DFQATT, CDR2 SNEGSKA (reference sequence). CDR3 sequence: CSAIRPYRASTDTQYF. In DNA form, the CDR3 reads TGCAGTGCTATCCGCCCCTACAGGGCTAGCACAGATACGCAGTATTTT.

The sample holds many counts of this clonotype. J is TRBJ2-5 and V is TRBV7-2, with 8 bases identical to TRBD2. The V gene's germline CDR1 is SGHTA and CDR2 FQGNSA. Trimming cost V 2 bases and J 6 bases; bases outside gene matches: 11. This CDR3 comprises 16 residues. Here the CDR3 reads CASSLRSSGVLKTQYF. CDR3 in DNA: TGTGCCAGCAGCTTAAGAAGTAGCGGGGTGTTAAAGACCCAGTACTTC. Complete variable domain (other parts from reference TRBV7-2 and TRBJ2-5): GAGVSQSPSNKVTEKGKDVELRCDPISGHTALYWYRQSLGQGLEFLIYFQGNSAPDKSGLPSDRFSAERTGGSVSTLTIQRTQQEDSAVYLCASSLRSSGVLKTQYFGPGTRLLVL.

The V and J genes are TRBV3-1 and TRBJ2-5; possible D gene TRBD2, 5 bases. The DNA end is a closer match to TRBJ2-7, so the J assignment may be wrong. This CDR3 has 15 amino acids. Per germline, CDR1 LGHDT and CDR2 YNNKEL (reference sequence). The CDR3 is CASSQLGLRIHEQYF. The DNA of the CDR3 is TGTGCCAGCAGCCAATTAGGACTTAGAATCCACGAGCAGTACTTC.

V gene TRBV27 combines with J gene TRBJ2-1, with 7 bases that match TRBD2. Looked up from germline, CDR1 is MNHEY and CDR2 is SMNVEV (reference sequence). This CDR3 has 14 amino acids. The V segment lost 0 bases and the J segment 14 bases; nucleotides outside the gene matches: 10. CDR3 bases: TGTGCCAGCAGTTTATCGGGGGTAGCGGGTGAAAAGTTCTTC. It codes for CASSLSGVAGEKFF.

The chain couples TRBV4-1 to TRBJ2-6; D remains unclear. Germline V CDR1 and CDR2: MGHRA, YSYEKL. V was clipped by 4 bases and J by 17 bases, with 21 bases between them. The CDR3 is made up of 14 amino acids. Here the CDR3 reads CASSLPNSGDILTF. In DNA, the CDR3 is TGCGCCAGCAGCCTCCCCAATTCGGGTGATATCTTGACTTTC.

This clonotype was recorded many times. The chain joins TRBV5-1 to TRBJ2-7, with D perhaps TRBD2 (6 bases). Germline CDR1 SGHRS, CDR2 YFSETQ. Trimming removed 4 bases at V and 2 bases at J, with 16 bases between. The CDR3 sequence is 15 residues long. The chain's CDR3 is CASSLPGLRTYEQYF. The CDR3 DNA sequence: TGCGCCAGCAGCCTCCCGGGACTCCGGACCTACGAGCAGTACTTC.

This chain uses TRBV27 with TRBJ2-2; D is perhaps TRBD1 (5 bases). Germline CDR1 reads MNHEY; CDR2 reads SMNVEV (reference sequence). CDR3 length equals 16 residues. Trimming took off 0 bases at V and 6 bases at J, with 14 bases between the two ends. CDR3 nucleotides: TGTGCCAGCAGTTTATCTAGGGGAACTTACGCCGGGGAGCTGTTTTTT. It specifies CASSLSRGTYAGELFF.

This clonotype was counted a few times. This chain links TRBV5-1 with TRBJ1-6; D perhaps matches TRBD1 (5 bases). This CDR3 is 14 amino acids long. V was trimmed by 5 bases and J by 8 bases, leaving 14 bases between them. Germline V gene sequence: CDR1 SGHRS, CDR2 YFSETQ. DNA of the CDR3: TGCGCCAGCAGTACGGACACCGGGTATTCACCCCTCCACTTT. Its translation: CASSTDTGYSPLHF.

This CDR3 is CASSGGGRETQYF. The CDR3 DNA is TGTGCCAGCAGTGGAGGGGGACGGGAGACCCAGTACTTC. The V call is TRBV28, the J call TRBJ2-5; the D call may be TRBD1 or TRBD2 (6 bases each). The germline V and J ends were trimmed by 5 bases and 5 bases, with 12 bases remaining between them. This CDR3 comprises 13 residues. CDR1 and CDR2 (germline): MDHEN, SYDVKM.